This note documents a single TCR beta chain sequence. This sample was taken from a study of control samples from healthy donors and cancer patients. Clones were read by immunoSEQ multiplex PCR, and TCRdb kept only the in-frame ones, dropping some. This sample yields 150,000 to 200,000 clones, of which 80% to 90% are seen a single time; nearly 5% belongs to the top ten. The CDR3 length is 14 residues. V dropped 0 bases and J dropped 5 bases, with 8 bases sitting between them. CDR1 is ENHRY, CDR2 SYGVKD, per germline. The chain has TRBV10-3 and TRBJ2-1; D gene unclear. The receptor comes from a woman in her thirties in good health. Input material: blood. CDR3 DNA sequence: TGTGCCATCAGTGAGTCACAGTACAACAATGAGCAGTTCTTC. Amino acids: CAISESQYNNEQFF.